This T cell receptor beta chain appears in the sequencing data of a study of blood T cell repertoires in COVID-19 (dated by TCRdb to about 2020). Context from the whole study: Samples covering the acute and convalescent phases of COVID-19 were provided by collaborators in the United States, Italy and Spain. The prospective study material was composed of cDNA or gDNA derived from T cells, B-cell-depleted T cells, or PBMCs. The sample metadata nearly always contained a de-identified subject ID, COVID-19 status, age in years and sex. Where available, HLA class I and class II types were obtained from metadata supplied by the sample provider rather than from assay-based typing. A freely available public database, intended as a resource for researchers studying the immune response to SARS-CoV-2, is where the repertoires were released. The samples were drawn from the first 160 participants of the ongoing ImmuneRACE study and from over a thousand subjects provided by 6 global collaborators. Subjects who had been exposed to COVID-19, were actively infected with it, or had recovered from it provided the deeply sampled blood TCRbeta repertoires that made up the dataset.

Findings and caveats that apply to the study as a whole: How much clinical and demographic metadata was included differed by source and by participant, and the metadata was provided uncurated.

V trim: 6 bases; J trim: 4 bases; unmatched bases: 6. Counted from cysteine to phenylalanine, this CDR3 has 13 amino acids. The sequence is cut down to CDR3 DNA, 39 bases in frame from base 1. Sequences MNHEY (CDR1) and SVGAGI (CDR2) are obtained from the germline V gene. Concerning this clone: The specificity of this receptor is unknown. There are no base qualities to consult, and no much larger clone falls within one base.

The immunoSEQ Assay, a bias-controlled multiplex PCR, was used to amplify TCRbeta CDR3 regions from genomic DNA. The paper's data handling went like this. Within the assay, amplification of reference gene primers was used to estimate how many nucleated cells each sample contained. To quantify the absolute abundance of each unique TCRbeta CDR3 rearrangement, sequence reads were collapsed and filtered. For each sample, productive Simpson clonality was calculated as the square root of Simpson's diversity index over productive rearrangements. Imported from immuneACCESS, the table was reduced by TCRdb to in-frame sequences with V and J called. These copies leave out some clones; in studies compared against another copy, an unresolved V gene accounts for under half, and the cause of the remainder is not known. Clonal size and the V and J genes are those of that table, whereas D and trimming came from the DNA. The sample yields about 94,000 clones; 80% to 90% were counted once. The top ten clonotypes cover 7.4% of the sample.

Whole blood was collected in K2EDTA tubes by collaborating institutions according to the institutions' own protocols. For TCRbeta analysis, collaborators shipped samples in one of three forms: frozen whole blood, isolated PBMCs, or DNA extracted from either of those sample types. The origin of this receptor is a human donor with acute or convalescent COVID-19. The donor label of this sample is uncertain. This chain is built from TRBV6-5 and TRBJ2-7; a stretch of 7 junction bases matches TRBD1. Material: peripheral blood. The nucleotides read TGTGCCAGCAGGACACAGGGGACGTACGAGCAGTACTTC. Translation gives CASRTQGTYEQYF.